This entry lists 21 T cell receptor beta chains sequenced from one sample in a study of memory CD4+ T cells and cytomegalovirus serostatus. Measured with immunoSEQ multiplex PCR; TCRdb has only the in-frame clones, and not every one. The sample records 85,000 to 100,000 clones, over 70% being singletons. Single viable CD3+CD4+CD8-CD45RO+ cells were sorted as the memory CD4+ T cells. Sequenced: memory CD4+ T cells from blood. Source of these receptors: an adult in good health and CMV-seropositive.

The chain employs TRBV6-1 and TRBJ1-5; TRBD1 is a possible D gene (6 bases). The CDR3 is made up of 14 amino acids. V lost 1 base and J lost 7, with 11 bases in between. CDR1 and CDR2 from the germline V gene are MNHNS and SASEGT. The CDR3 DNA sequence: TGTGCCAGCAGTGAAGACAGGGCTGGACAGCCCCAGCATTTT. Amino acids: CASSEDRAGQPQHF.

CDR3 loop: CASSLLGVLTYNEQFF. The CDR3 coding sequence is TGTGCCAGCAGCTTGTTGGGGGTCCTTACCTACAATGAGCAGTTCTTC. This sequence joins TRBV5-6 and TRBJ2-1; D assignment may be TRBD1 or TRBD2 (5 bases each). Germline V gene data show CDR1 as SGHDT and CDR2 as YYEEEE. Trimming stripped 1 base from V and 2 bases from J, with 13 bases between. This CDR3 region has 16 residues. Full variable domain (remainder filled in from reference TRBV5-6 and TRBJ2-1): DAGVTQSPTHLIKTRGQQVTLRCSPKSGHDTVSWYQQALGQGPQFIFQYYEEEERQRGNFPDRFSGHQFPNYSSELNVNALLLGDSALYLCASSLLGVLTYNEQFFGPGTRLTVL.

The genes are TRBV27 and TRBJ2-1, with TRBD2 matching over 7 bases. Germline trimming cut 6 bases from V and 5 bases from J; bases unmatched to any gene: 13. CDR1 is MNHEY and CDR2 is SMNVEV in the germline V gene (reference sequence). The CDR3 is 16 amino acids. The CDR3 nucleotides read TGTGCCAGCAGATTAAGCCGGACTAGAGCTAACAATGAGCAGTTCTTC. This gives the protein CASRLSRTRANNEQFF.

The V call is TRBV2, the J call TRBJ1-1; D is ambiguous. Trimming took off 11 bases at V and 1 base at J, with 14 bases between the two ends. The CDR3 runs 13 residues. Germline V CDR1 and CDR2: SNHLY, FYNNEI. The CDR3 sequence is CAGIGRRNTEAFF. CDR3 sequence (DNA): TGTGCCGGAATTGGACGGAGGAACACTGAAGCTTTCTTT. The full variable domain, in which reference TRBV2 and TRBJ1-1 provide the parts outside the CDR3, is EPEVTQTPSHQVTQMGQEVILRCVPISNHLYFYWYRQILGQKVEFLVSFYNNEISEKSEIFDDQFSVERPDGSNFTLKIRSTKLEDSAMYFCAGIGRRNTEAFFGQGTRLTVV.

The chain links TRBV15 to TRBJ1-1; perhaps TRBD1 as D (5 bases). Trimming cost V 1 base and J 7 bases, with 13 bases left between them. Looked up from germline, CDR1 is LNHNV and CDR2 is YYDKDF (reference sequence). CDR3 length: 14 residues. For the CDR3, the DNA is TGTGCCACCAGCAGAGCCAGGGCCACCTATGAAGCTTTCTTT. Translation: CATSRARATYEAFF.

This clone was detected only once. The chain combines TRBV5-1 with TRBJ1-3; no firm D call. V gave up 0 bases and J gave up 0 bases, with 10 bases separating them. This CDR3 contains 16 residues. Per the germline V gene, CDR1 is SGHRS and CDR2 is YFSETQ. CDR3 nucleotides: TGCGCCAGCAGCTTGGTGACTGCTAGCTCTGGAAACACCATATATTTT. Its protein product is CASSLVTASSGNTIYF.

The rearrangement uses TRBV7-9 and TRBJ1-3; D remains unclear. The CDR3 runs to 16 residues. Germline V gene sequence: CDR1 SEHNR, CDR2 FQNEAQ (reference sequence). V dropped 7 bases and J dropped 0 bases, with 16 bases sitting between them. The CDR3 protein is CASTLGRRISGNTIYF. CDR3 nucleotide sequence: TGTGCCAGCACCCTAGGGCGGCGGATCTCTGGAAACACCATATATTTT.

This clone was found once. This rearrangement joins TRBV5-5 to TRBJ2-7; 8 bases line up with TRBD1. There are 13 residues in the CDR3. With 4 bases clipped from V and 4 bases from J, the junction kept 4 bases outside the gene matches. Germline assignment: CDR1 SGHKS and CDR2 YYEKEE (reference sequence). Here the CDR3 reads CASSLDRAYEQYF. As DNA, the CDR3 is TGTGCCAGCAGCCTGGACAGGGCGTACGAGCAGTACTTC.

The rearrangement joins TRBV5-1 to TRBJ2-7; TRBD1 matches at 11 bases. This CDR3 has 15 residues. Germline trimming cut 0 bases from V and 3 bases from J; bases unmatched to any gene: 2. In germline, CDR1 is SGHRS, CDR2 YFSETQ. The CDR3 DNA reads as TGCGCCAGCAGCTTGGCCGGGACAGGGGGCTACGAGCAGTACTTC. Its protein is CASSLAGTGGYEQYF.

This clone was recorded once. Here the CDR3 reads CASSSRDRAAYEQYF. CDR3 nucleotide sequence: TGTGCCAGCAGCTCAAGGGACCGGGCCGCCTACGAGCAGTACTTC. The chain has TRBV5-4 and TRBJ2-7, with D possibly being TRBD1 or TRBD2 (5 bases each). V was trimmed by 3 bases and J by 2 bases, leaving 15 bases between them. Per germline, CDR1 SGHNT and CDR2 YYREEE (reference sequence). CDR3 size: 15 residues.

The genes are TRBV6-1 and TRBJ1-5; 7 positions match TRBD1. Germline V gene data show CDR1 as MNHNS and CDR2 as SASEGT. The CDR3 sequence is 16 residues long. The junction had 8 bases not matched to a gene; V was cut back by 4 bases and J by 2 bases. CDR3 protein: CASSGAGGLGNQPQHF. The CDR3 DNA sequence: TGTGCCAGCAGTGGGGCAGGGGGTTTAGGCAATCAGCCCCAGCATTTT.

The chain is built from TRBV5-5 and TRBJ2-7; TRBD2 agrees at 7 bases. This CDR3 is 13 amino acids long. Trimming at V came to 7 bases and at J to 6 bases, leaving 10 bases not matched to a gene. From germline, CDR1 is SGHKS and CDR2 YYEKEE (reference sequence). The CDR3, as DNA: TGTGCCAGCGTCACTCCGTCTAGCGGCGAGCAGTACTTC. This codes for CASVTPSSGEQYF.

J is TRBJ1-6 and V is TRBV28; 7 bases agree with TRBD1. The CDR3 extends over 14 amino acids. V trimming: 6 bases; J trimming: 6 bases; junction bases outside the gene matches: 5. The V gene's germline CDR1 is MDHEN and CDR2 SYDVKM. Written as DNA, the CDR3 is TGTGCCAGCAGATTAGAGGGGGCTAATTCACCCCTCCACTTT. It specifies CASRLEGANSPLHF.

The chain is built from TRBV30 and TRBJ1-2; no firm D call. The V gene's germline CDR1 is GTSNPN and CDR2 SVGIG (reference sequence). The CDR3 has 16 residues. V shed 0 bases and J shed 2 bases, with 16 bases lying between them. DNA of the CDR3: TGTGCCTGGAGTGTGACGAGGTCGGGGAAGAACTATGGCTACACCTTC. Its translation is CAWSVTRSGKNYGYTF.

This clone qualifies as medium-sized. The genes are TRBV6-1 and TRBJ1-1; D remains unclear. V lost 6 bases and J lost 0, with 11 bases in between. The germline V gene has CDR1 MNHNS and CDR2 SASEGT. This CDR3 is built from 14 residues. DNA for the CDR3: TGTGCCAGCAGCGTGGAAAGCATGAACACTGAAGCTTTCTTT. It yields the protein CASSVESMNTEAFF.

V is TRBV6-6 and J is TRBJ1-4; 8 positions agree with TRBD1. CDR1 and CDR2 (germline): MNHNY, SVGAGI (reference sequence). The CDR3 sequence is 15 residues long. The V gene end was trimmed by 5 bases and the J gene end by 3 bases; junction bases not matched to a gene: 5. CDR3 residues: CASSDQGASNEKLFF. The CDR3 nucleotides read TGTGCCAGCAGTGACCAGGGGGCCTCTAATGAAAAACTGTTTTTT.

The V and J genes are TRBV21-1 and TRBJ2-7; the table gives TRBD2 as D, unverified against the DNA. TRBV21-1 is a listed pseudogene. CDR3 length: 11 amino acids. The CDR3 is CASSKVHGQYF. Here the CDR3 DNA reads TGTGCCAGCAGCAAAGTTCACGGGCAGTACTTC.

V is TRBV28 and J is TRBJ1-2; maybe TRBD1 (6 bases). This CDR3 has 16 amino acids. Germline-derived CDR1 and CDR2 are MDHEN and SYDVKM. Trimming shortened V by 6 bases and J by 9 bases, and 26 bases separated the two germline ends. This CDR3 reads CASRFQGLGAADSYTF. CDR3 DNA sequence: TGTGCCAGCAGGTTCCAGGGTCTGGGGGCCGCTGACAGCTACACCTTC.

V is TRBV15 and J is TRBJ2-5; D is possibly TRBD2 (5 bases). V shed 0 bases and J shed 5 bases, with 10 bases lying between them. CDR1 and CDR2 (germline): LNHNV, YYDKDF (reference sequence). The CDR3 totals 14 residues. CDR3: CATSRDRGAETQYF. CDR3 bases: TGTGCCACCAGCAGAGATCGGGGTGCGGAGACCCAGTACTTC. The full variable domain, rest sourced from reference TRBV15 and TRBJ2-5, is DAMVIQNPRYQVTQFGKPVTLSCSQTLNHNVMYWYQQKSSQAPKLLFHYYDKDFNNEADTPDNFQSRRPNTSFCFLDIRSPGLGDTAMYLCATSRDRGAETQYFGPGTRLLVL.

This chain links TRBV18 with TRBJ1-1; 7 bases are shared with TRBD1. Germline trimming cut 3 bases from V and 1 base from J; bases unmatched to any gene: 5. The CDR3 runs 15 residues. The germline V gene has CDR1 KGHSH and CDR2 LQKENI. The CDR3 spells CASSPWTGPNTEAFF. The CDR3 nucleotides read TGTGCCAGCTCACCCTGGACAGGTCCGAACACTGAAGCTTTCTTT.

This chain joins TRBV7-9 and TRBJ2-5; perhaps TRBD2 as D (5 bases). With 5 bases removed from V and 5 bases from J, the gap between germline ends came to 9 bases. CDR1 and CDR2 from the germline V gene are SEHNR and FQNEAQ (reference sequence). The CDR3 is 12 residues long. For the CDR3, the DNA is TGTGCCAGCAGCAGGACTGTGGAGACCCAGTACTTC. It is translated as CASSRTVETQYF.